This TCR beta chain was observed in a study of cytomegalovirus exposure and HLA in healthy donors. Broader study findings: Earlier analysis yielded a pattern in which most TCR beta V segments were productive about 90% or about 30% of the time.

Primers: 60 Vbeta forward and 13 Jbeta reverse. The assay was immunoSEQ multiplex PCR, and TCRdb's table has in-frame clones only and misses some. The repertoire consists of fewer than 250,000 clones, with approximately 80% occurring once and the leading ten covering roughly 3.2%. Concerning this clone: Its cognate antigen is unknown.

With V trimmed by 5 bases and J by 7 bases, 8 bases remained unmatched. Germline lookup yields CDR1 SEHNR and CDR2 FQNEAQ (reference sequence). The CDR3 contains 14 residues. The sequence was obtained from a man aged 40-55 years in good health and CMV-seropositive. Sequencing used PBMCs. The chain joins TRBV7-9 to TRBJ1-2; 9 bases align to TRBD1. The CDR3 DNA reads as TGTGCCAGCAGCCCCTGGACAGGGGAAGGTGGCTACACCTTC. This codes for CASSPWTGEGGYTF.